This T cell receptor beta chain was profiled in a study of CD8 T cells in ankylosing spondylitis. General observations from the study: One TCR beta motif, made up of roughly 8 highly homologous variants, appeared characteristic of ankylosing spondylitis blood. Matched ankylosing spondylitis synovial fluid reportedly contained a significantly enriched population of disease-linked clones.

This clonotype has a handful of counts. What it binds is unknown. The authors made TCR beta libraries by quantitative 5'-RACE with molecular barcodes. TCRdb ran MiXCR on the 5' RACE reads and lists one entry per CDR3 protein. The sample lists about 240,000 distinct CDR3 sequences, roughly 10% occurring once. Trimming took off 8 bases at V and 3 bases at J, with 16 bases between the two ends. The CDR3 has 15 residues. In germline, CDR1 is SEHNR, CDR2 FQNEAQ (reference sequence). This TCR was sampled from a male donor with ankylosing spondylitis or in good health (not recorded which). The sequencing input was blood, either unsorted or a sorted T cell fraction (not recorded which). V gene TRBV7-9 combines with J gene TRBJ2-2; unclear D gene. The CDR3 protein is CASGERAPDTGELFF. CDR3 DNA sequence: TGTGCCAGCGGTGAAAGGGCTCCAGACACCGGGGAGCTGTTTTTT.